This T cell receptor (beta chain) was identified during a study of T cells in Graves' hyperthyroidism and ophthalmopathy. Whole-study results and caveats: Clonotypes that were expanded in thyroid above 0.001 mostly appeared in blood too.

TCR beta CDR3 sequences were amplified from RNA transcripts. First-round RT-PCR targeting the TCR CDR3 was performed with the HTBI primer set. TCRdb redid the calling of the multiplex PCR reads with MiXCR, one entry per CDR3 protein. The sample yields 700,000 or so distinct CDR3 sequences, 14% seen once. This clonotype was observed at least ten times. Antigen unknown. Approximately 10 ml of fresh peripheral blood supplied the PBMCs. CDR3 size: 14 residues. The germline CDR1 and CDR2 sequences are MDHEN and SYDVKM. Between the trimmed V and J ends, which lost 3 bases and 2 bases, there was a span of 10 bases.

The sequence came from a woman aged 45-65 years with Graves' ophthalmopathy. Sequenced input: blood. The chain employs TRBV28 and TRBJ2-5; no definite D call. CDR3 in amino acids: CASSFLGLQETQYF. The CDR3 DNA is TGTGCCAGCAGTTTCCTGGGCCTTCAAGAGACCCAGTACTTC.